In this sample, the clone carrying this T cell receptor beta chain turned up once. This sample stems from a study of control samples from healthy donors and cancer patients. Clones were read by immunoSEQ multiplex PCR, and TCRdb kept only the in-frame ones, dropping some. The sample consists of about 85,000 clones, roughly nine tenths of them appearing once. Germline loops: CDR1 MNHEY, CDR2 SVGAGI. There are 12 residues in the CDR3. V was clipped by 3 bases and J by 6 bases, with 8 bases between them. The sequence came from a woman aged 55-70 years in good health. Sequenced: blood. The V call is TRBV6-5, the J call TRBJ1-2; D unresolved. The CDR3 protein is CASSYMGNGYTF. For the CDR3, the DNA is TGTGCCAGCAGTTATATGGGAAATGGCTACACCTTC.